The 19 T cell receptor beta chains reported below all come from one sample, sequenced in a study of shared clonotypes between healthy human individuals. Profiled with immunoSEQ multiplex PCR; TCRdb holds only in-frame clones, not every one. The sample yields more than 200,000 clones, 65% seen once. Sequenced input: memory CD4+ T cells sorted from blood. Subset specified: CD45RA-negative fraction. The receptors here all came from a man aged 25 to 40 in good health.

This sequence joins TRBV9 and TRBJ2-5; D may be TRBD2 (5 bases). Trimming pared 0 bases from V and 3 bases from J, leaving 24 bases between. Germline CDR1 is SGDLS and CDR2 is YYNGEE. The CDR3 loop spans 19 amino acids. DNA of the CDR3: TGTGCCAGCAGCGTAGGGGGTACGGGAAGCGGTCGAAAGGAAGAGACCCAGTACTTC. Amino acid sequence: CASSVGGTGSGRKEETQYF.

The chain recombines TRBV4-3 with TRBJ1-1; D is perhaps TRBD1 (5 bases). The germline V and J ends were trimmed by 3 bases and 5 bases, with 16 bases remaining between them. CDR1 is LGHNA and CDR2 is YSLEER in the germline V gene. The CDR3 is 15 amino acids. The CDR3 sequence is CASSHGANGGTEAFF. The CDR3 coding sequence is TGCGCCAGCAGCCACGGGGCAAATGGGGGAACTGAAGCTTTCTTT.

DNA for the CDR3: TGTGCCAGCAGTTACTACTCGTTGTCCACTGAAGCTTTCTTT. Protein sequence: CASSYYSLSTEAFF. The chain uses TRBV6-6 and TRBJ1-1; D remains ambiguous. Trimming pared 1 base from V and 4 bases from J, leaving 10 bases between. This CDR3 is built from 14 residues. Germline V CDR1 and CDR2: MNHNY, SVGAGI (reference sequence).

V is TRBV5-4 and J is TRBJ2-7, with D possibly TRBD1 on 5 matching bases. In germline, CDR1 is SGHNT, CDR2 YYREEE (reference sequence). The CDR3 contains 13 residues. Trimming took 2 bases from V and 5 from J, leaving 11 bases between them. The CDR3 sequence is CASSLAGLNEQYF. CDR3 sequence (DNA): TGTGCCAGCAGCTTAGCAGGGTTGAACGAGCAGTACTTC.

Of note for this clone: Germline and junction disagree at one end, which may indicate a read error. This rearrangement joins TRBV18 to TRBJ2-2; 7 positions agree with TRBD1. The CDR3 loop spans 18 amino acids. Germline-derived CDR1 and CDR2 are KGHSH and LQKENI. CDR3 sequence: CASSPLSTGTTEHRGAVF. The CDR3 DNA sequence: TGTGCCAGCTCACCATTATCGACAGGGACAACTGAACACCGGGGAGCTGTTTTT.

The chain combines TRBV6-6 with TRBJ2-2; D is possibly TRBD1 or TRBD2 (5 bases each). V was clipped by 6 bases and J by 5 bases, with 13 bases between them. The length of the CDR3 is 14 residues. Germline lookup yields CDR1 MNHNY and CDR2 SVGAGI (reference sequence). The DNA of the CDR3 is TGTGCCAGCAGCCCCTTGAGGGGTACCGGGGAGCTGTTTTTT. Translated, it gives CASSPLRGTGELFF.

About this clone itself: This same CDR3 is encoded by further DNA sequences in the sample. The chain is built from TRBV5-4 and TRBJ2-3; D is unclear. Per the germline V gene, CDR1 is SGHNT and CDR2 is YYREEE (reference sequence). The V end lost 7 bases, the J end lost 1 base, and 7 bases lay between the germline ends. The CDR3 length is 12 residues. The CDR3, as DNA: TGTGCCAGCGCACGGGGCACAGATACGCAGTATTTT. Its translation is CASARGTDTQYF.

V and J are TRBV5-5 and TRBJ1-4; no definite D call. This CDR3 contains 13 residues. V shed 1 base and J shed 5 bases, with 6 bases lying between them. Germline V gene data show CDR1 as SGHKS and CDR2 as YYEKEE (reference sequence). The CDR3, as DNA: TGTGCCAGCAGCTTGTACTTCAATGAAAAACTGTTTTTT. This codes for CASSLYFNEKLFF.

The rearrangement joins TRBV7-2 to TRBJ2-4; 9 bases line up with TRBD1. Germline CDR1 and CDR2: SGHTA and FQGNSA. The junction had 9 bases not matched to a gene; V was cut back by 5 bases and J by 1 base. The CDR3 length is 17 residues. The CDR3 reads CASSPEGQGWAKNIQYF. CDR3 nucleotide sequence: TGTGCCAGCAGCCCGGAGGGACAGGGTTGGGCCAAAAACATTCAGTACTTC.

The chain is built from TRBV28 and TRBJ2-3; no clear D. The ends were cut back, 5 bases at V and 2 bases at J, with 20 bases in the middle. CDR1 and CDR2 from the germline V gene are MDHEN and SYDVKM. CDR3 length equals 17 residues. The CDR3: CASSPRPTGTNTDTQYF. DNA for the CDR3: TGTGCCAGCAGTCCTCGGCCAACCGGAACAAACACAGATACGCAGTATTTT.

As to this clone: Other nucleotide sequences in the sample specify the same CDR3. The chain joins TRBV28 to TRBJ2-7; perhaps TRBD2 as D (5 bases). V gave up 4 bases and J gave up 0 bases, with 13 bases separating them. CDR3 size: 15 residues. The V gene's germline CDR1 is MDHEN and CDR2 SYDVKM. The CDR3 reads CASSSPTGSSYEQYF. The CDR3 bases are TGTGCCAGCAGTTCCCCCACGGGGAGCTCCTACGAGCAGTACTTC. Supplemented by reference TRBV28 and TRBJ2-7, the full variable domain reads DVKVTQSSRYLVKRTGEKVFLECVQDMDHENMFWYRQDPGLGLRLIYFSYDVKMKEKGDIPEGYSVSREKKERFSLILESASTNQTSMYLCASSSPTGSSYEQYFGPGTRLTVT.

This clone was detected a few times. CDR3 in DNA: TGTGCCAGCAGCTTAACGACCTACAATGAGCAGTTCTTC. It translates to CASSLTTYNEQFF. This chain connects TRBV7-2 to TRBJ2-1; D is unclear. The germline V and J ends were trimmed by 2 bases and 2 bases, with 4 bases remaining between them. Germline values: CDR1 SGHTA, CDR2 FQGNSA. The CDR3 runs to 13 residues. The variable domain in full, with the rest retrieved from reference TRBV7-2 and TRBJ2-1, is GAGVSQSPSNKVTEKGKDVELRCDPISGHTALYWYRQSLGQGLEFLIYFQGNSAPDKSGLPSDRFSAERTGGSVSTLTIQRTQQEDSAVYLCASSLTTYNEQFFGPGTRLTVL.

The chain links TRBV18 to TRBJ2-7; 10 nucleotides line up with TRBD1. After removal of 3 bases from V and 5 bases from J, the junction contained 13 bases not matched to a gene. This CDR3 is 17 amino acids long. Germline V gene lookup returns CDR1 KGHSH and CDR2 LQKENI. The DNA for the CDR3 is TGTGCCAGCTCACCTTCCGGAACCGGGACAGGGGTCAACGAGCAGTACTTC. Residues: CASSPSGTGTGVNEQYF.

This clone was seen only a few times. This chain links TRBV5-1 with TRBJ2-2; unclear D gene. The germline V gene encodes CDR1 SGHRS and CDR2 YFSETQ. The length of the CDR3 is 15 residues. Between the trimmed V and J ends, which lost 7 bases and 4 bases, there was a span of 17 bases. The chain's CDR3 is CASEPGPDPTGELFF. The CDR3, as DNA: TGCGCCAGCGAACCAGGACCAGACCCCACCGGGGAGCTGTTTTTT.

Here the CDR3 DNA reads TGTGCCAGCAGCCGGACTAGCGGCACAGATACGCAGTATTTT. It specifies CASSRTSGTDTQYF. This chain links TRBV7-9 with TRBJ2-3, with 9 bases lining up with TRBD2. Trimming took 5 bases from V and 1 from J; bases not matched to a gene: 1. CDR1 and CDR2 from the germline V gene are SEHNR and FQNEAQ (reference sequence). This CDR3 spans 14 amino acids.

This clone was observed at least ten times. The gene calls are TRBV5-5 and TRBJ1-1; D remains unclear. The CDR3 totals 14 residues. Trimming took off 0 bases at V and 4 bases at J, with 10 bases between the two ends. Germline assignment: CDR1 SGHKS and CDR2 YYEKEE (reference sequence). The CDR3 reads CASSLDINFTEAFF. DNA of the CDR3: TGTGCCAGCAGCTTGGACATAAATTTCACTGAAGCTTTCTTT.

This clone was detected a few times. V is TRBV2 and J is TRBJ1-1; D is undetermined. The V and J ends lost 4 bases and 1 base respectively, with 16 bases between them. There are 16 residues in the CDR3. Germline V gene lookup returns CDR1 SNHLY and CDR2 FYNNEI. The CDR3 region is CASSVSSLVGNTEAFF. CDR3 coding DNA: TGTGCCAGCAGTGTATCTTCCCTGGTGGGGAACACTGAAGCTTTCTTT.

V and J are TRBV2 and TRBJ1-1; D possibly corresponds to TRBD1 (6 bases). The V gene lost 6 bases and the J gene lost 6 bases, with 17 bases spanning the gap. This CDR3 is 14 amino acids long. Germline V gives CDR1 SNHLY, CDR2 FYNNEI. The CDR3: CASRPNRELPEAFF. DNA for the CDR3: TGTGCCAGCAGACCGAACAGGGAATTGCCTGAAGCTTTCTTT.

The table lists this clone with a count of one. CDR3 loop: CSVILTWGWSMNTEAFF. The CDR3, as DNA: TGCAGCGTTATATTGACGTGGGGTTGGTCCATGAACACTGAAGCTTTCTTT. The chain recombines TRBV29-1 with TRBJ1-1; no definite D call. The V end was cut by 5 bases, the J end by 0 bases, with 22 bases between. The CDR3 covers 17 residues. Germline V gene lookup returns CDR1 SQVTM and CDR2 ANQGSEA. Complete variable domain (other parts from reference TRBV29-1 and TRBJ1-1): SAVISQKPSRDICQRGTSLTIQCQVDSQVTMMFWYRQQPGQSLTLIATANQGSEATYESGFVIDKFPISRPNLTFSTLTVSNMSPEDSSIYLCSVILTWGWSMNTEAFFGQGTRLTVV.